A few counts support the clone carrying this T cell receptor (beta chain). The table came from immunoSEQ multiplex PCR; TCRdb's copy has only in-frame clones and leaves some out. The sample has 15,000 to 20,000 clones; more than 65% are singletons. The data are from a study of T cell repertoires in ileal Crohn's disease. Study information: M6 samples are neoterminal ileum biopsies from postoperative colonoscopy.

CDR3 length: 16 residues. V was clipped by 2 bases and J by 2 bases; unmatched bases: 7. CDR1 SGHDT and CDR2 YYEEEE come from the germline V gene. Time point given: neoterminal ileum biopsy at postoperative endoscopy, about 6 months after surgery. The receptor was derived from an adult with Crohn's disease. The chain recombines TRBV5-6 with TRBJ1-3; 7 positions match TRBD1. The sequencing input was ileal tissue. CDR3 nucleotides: TGTGCCAGCAGCTTTAACTGGGACAGCCCTGGAAACACCATATATTTT. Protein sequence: CASSFNWDSPGNTIYF.